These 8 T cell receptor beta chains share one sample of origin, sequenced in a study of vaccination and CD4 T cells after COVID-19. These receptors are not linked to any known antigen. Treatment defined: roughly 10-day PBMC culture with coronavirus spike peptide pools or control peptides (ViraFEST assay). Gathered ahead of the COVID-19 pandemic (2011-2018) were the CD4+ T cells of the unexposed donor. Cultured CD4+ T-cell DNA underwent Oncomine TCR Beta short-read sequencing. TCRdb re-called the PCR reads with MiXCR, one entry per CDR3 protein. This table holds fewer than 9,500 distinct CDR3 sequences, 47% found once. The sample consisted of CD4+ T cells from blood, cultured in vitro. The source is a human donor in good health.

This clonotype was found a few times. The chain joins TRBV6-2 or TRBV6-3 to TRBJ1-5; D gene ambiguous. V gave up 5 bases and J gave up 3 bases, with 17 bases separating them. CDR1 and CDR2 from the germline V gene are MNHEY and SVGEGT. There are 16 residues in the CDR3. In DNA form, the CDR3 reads TGTGCCAGCAGTGAGGGCCTCCGTCCTACCAATCAGCCCCAGCATTTT. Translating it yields CASSEGLRPTNQPQHF.

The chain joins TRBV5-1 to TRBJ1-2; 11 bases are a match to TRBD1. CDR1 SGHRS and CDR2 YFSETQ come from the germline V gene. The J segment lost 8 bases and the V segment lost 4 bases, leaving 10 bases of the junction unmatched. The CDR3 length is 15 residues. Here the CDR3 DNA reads TGCGCCAGCAGCGCGCTAGGACAGGGGGCCGGAGGCTACACCTTC. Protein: CASSALGQGAGGYTF. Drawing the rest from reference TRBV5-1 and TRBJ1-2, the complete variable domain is KAGVTQTPRYLIKTRGQQVTLSCSPISGHRSVSWYQQTPGQGLQFLFEYFSETQRNKGNFPGRFSGRQFSNSRSEMNVSTLELGDSALYLCASSALGQGAGGYTFGSGTRLTVV.

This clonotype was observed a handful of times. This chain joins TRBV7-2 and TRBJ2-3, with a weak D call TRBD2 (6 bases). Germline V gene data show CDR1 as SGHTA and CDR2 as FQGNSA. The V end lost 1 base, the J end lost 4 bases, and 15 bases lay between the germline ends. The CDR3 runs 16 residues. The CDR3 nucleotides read TGTGCCAGCAGCTTAGAGGCGGGCCGGAGGGCAGATACGCAGTATTTT. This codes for CASSLEAGRRADTQYF.

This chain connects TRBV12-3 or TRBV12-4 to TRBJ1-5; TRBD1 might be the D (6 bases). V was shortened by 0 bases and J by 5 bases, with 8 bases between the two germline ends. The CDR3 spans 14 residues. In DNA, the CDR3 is TGTGCCAGCAGTTTAGCCCAGGGGCATCAGCCCCAGCATTTT. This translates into CASSLAQGHQPQHF.

The CDR3, as DNA: TGTGCCAGCAGCGTTTCAACAACGAACACTGAAGCTTTCTTT. Translating gives CASSVSTTNTEAFF. The chain joins TRBV7-2 to TRBJ1-1; no clear D gene. The CDR3 consists of 14 residues. V lost 5 bases and J 1 base, leaving 11 bases between the germline ends. Germline V gene lookup returns CDR1 SGHTA and CDR2 FQGNSA.

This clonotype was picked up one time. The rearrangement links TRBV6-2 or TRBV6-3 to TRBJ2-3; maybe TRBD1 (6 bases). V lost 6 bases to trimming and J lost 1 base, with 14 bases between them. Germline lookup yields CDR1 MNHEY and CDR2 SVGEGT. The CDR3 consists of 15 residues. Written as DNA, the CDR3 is TGTGCCAGCAGGGGGTCAGGGGTTCGCACAGATACGCAGTATTTT. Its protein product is CASRGSGVRTDTQYF.

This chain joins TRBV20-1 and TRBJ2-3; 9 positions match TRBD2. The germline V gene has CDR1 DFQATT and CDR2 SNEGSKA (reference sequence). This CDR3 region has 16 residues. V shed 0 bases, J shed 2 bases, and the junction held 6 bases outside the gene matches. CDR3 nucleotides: TGCAGTGCTAGAGATCGCCTAGCGGGACCCACAGATACGCAGTATTTT. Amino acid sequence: CSARDRLAGPTDTQYF.

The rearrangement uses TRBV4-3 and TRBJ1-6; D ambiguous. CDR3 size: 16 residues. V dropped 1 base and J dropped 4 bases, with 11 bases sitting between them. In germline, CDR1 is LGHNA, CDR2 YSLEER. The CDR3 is CASSQVSGSYNSPLHF. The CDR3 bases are TGCGCCAGCAGCCAAGTTAGTGGCAGTTATAATTCACCCCTCCACTTT.